The 26 T cell receptor beta chains in this list originate from one sample, sequenced in a study of T cells after yellow fever vaccination (dated by TCRdb to the late 2010s). The receptor library was made with 5' RACE. For sequencing, an Illumina HiSeq 2500 was employed. TCRdb reran the public reads through fastp at Q25 and MiXCR, keeping productive beta chains. All rows with the same CDR3 protein become a single entry with the most common DNA and genes. This sample gives 550,000 to 750,000 distinct CDR3 sequences in total; roughly 14% of them show up just once. In total, the top ten clones hold about 14% of the sample. The treatment or condition label, read with the paper, signifies: live attenuated yellow fever vaccine strain. The sample was PBMCs, taken on the day of the yellow fever booster vaccination. The receptors derive from a young man who received the YFV17D yellow fever vaccine.

The chain couples TRBV27 to TRBJ2-1; 8 positions match TRBD1. The trim removed 7 bases at V and 7 bases at J, leaving 9 bases unmatched. Germline V CDR1 and CDR2: MNHEY, SMNVEV (reference sequence). CDR3 length: 14 amino acids. The CDR3 reads CASNPDRGWNEQFF. CDR3 coding DNA: TGTGCCAGCAATCCCGACAGGGGATGGAATGAGCAGTTCTTC.

The chain has TRBV4-3 and TRBJ2-7; D is unclear. The V end lost 1 base, the J end lost 0 bases, and 10 bases lay between the germline ends. There are 15 residues in the CDR3. CDR1 is LGHNA, CDR2 YSLEER, per germline. The CDR3 DNA reads TGCGCCAGCAGCCAAGGGTATAGCCTCTCCTACGAGCAGTACTTC. Its protein is CASSQGYSLSYEQYF.

V is TRBV29-1 and J is TRBJ2-5, with D perhaps TRBD1 (6 bases). Trimming removed 4 bases at V and 3 bases at J, with 12 bases between. The CDR3 covers 13 residues. Germline CDR1 is SQVTM and CDR2 is ANQGSEA. The CDR3 DNA reads TGCAGCGTTGGCGAGGGGGAGAAAGAGACCCAGTACTTC. Translating gives CSVGEGEKETQYF. Supplemented by reference TRBV29-1 and TRBJ2-5, the full variable domain reads SAVISQKPSRDICQRGTSLTIQCQVDSQVTMMFWYRQQPGQSLTLIATANQGSEATYESGFVIDKFPISRPNLTFSTLTVSNMSPEDSSIYLCSVGEGEKETQYFGPGTRLLVL.

This clonotype appeared a few times. V usage is TRBV7-2 and J usage is TRBJ2-3; unclear D gene. Germline values: CDR1 SGHTA, CDR2 FQGNSA. CDR3 size: 13 residues. V was clipped by 3 bases and J by 2 bases, with 6 bases between them. In nucleotides, the CDR3 is TGTGCCAGCAGCTTCAGGCCCACAGATACGCAGTATTTT. It is translated as CASSFRPTDTQYF. The variable domain in full, completed from reference TRBV7-2 and TRBJ2-3, reads GAGVSQSPSNKVTEKGKDVELRCDPISGHTALYWYRQSLGQGLEFLIYFQGNSAPDKSGLPSDRFSAERTGGSVSTLTIQRTQQEDSAVYLCASSFRPTDTQYFGPGTRLTVL.

V and J are TRBV6-2 or TRBV6-3 and TRBJ1-5; 8 positions match TRBD1. This CDR3 spans 15 amino acids. Unmatched junction bases numbered 8, after V lost 5 bases and J lost 5 bases. Germline V gene lookup returns CDR1 MNHEY and CDR2 SVGEGT. Here the CDR3 reads CASSTRTGTDQPQHF. The CDR3 bases are TGTGCCAGCAGTACCCGGACAGGGACGGATCAGCCCCAGCATTTT.

This clonotype was seen more than once but under ten times. V gene TRBV2 combines with J gene TRBJ2-1; D not certain. Trimming took off 6 bases at V and 7 bases at J, with 10 bases between the two ends. The germline V gene encodes CDR1 SNHLY and CDR2 FYNNEI. CDR3 length: 12 residues. The CDR3: CASRLSRNEQFF. The DNA for the CDR3 is TGTGCCAGCAGGCTTAGCAGGAATGAGCAGTTCTTC.

There are a few counts of this clonotype. J is TRBJ2-1 and V is TRBV20-1, with TRBD2 matching over 10 bases. The CDR3 extends over 17 amino acids. V shed 0 bases and J 7 bases; nucleotides not matched to a gene: 12. Looked up from germline, CDR1 is DFQATT and CDR2 is SNEGSKA (reference sequence). The CDR3 region has the DNA TGCAGTGCTAGAGATGTCCTAGCGGGAGCTTTGATAAATGAGCAGTTCTTC. Its translation is CSARDVLAGALINEQFF.

CDR3 coding DNA: TGTGCCAGAAACAGTCACCACCCAGAGACCCAGTACTTC. Translating gives CARNSHHPETQYF. V is TRBV7-4 and J is TRBJ2-5, with unresolved D. This CDR3 comprises 13 residues. V lost 9 bases to trimming and J lost 4 bases, with 15 bases between them. CDR1 is SGHVT and CDR2 is SQSDAQ in the germline V gene.

This clonotype was recorded a few times. The rearrangement uses TRBV20-1 and TRBJ2-7; 7 nucleotides match TRBD1. Trimming at V came to 6 bases and at J to 1 base, leaving 12 bases not matched to a gene. The V gene's germline CDR1 is DFQATT and CDR2 SNEGSKA (reference sequence). The CDR3 runs to 15 residues. CDR3 sequence: CSAVHPGQSSYEQYF. The CDR3, as DNA: TGCAGTGCCGTCCATCCGGGACAGAGTTCCTACGAGCAGTACTTC.

This sequence joins TRBV5-6 and TRBJ2-4; tentatively, D is TRBD1 or TRBD2 (6 bases each). CDR3 length: 16 residues. V lost 4 bases, J lost 1 base, and 15 bases lay in between. Germline-derived CDR1 and CDR2 are SGHDT and YYEEEE. CDR3 residues: CASSRRGAGAKNIQYF. The CDR3 DNA reads as TGTGCCAGCAGCCGGAGGGGGGCGGGGGCCAAAAACATTCAGTACTTC.

As regards this clonotype: At one end the junction does not follow the germline gene, possibly because of a read error. This rearrangement joins TRBV27 to TRBJ2-1; D tentatively reads TRBD1 or TRBD2 (5 bases each). Germline values: CDR1 MNHEY, CDR2 SMNVEV (reference sequence). There are 14 residues in the CDR3. Written as DNA, the CDR3 is TGTACCAGCAGTTTATTGGGGGTCTACAATGAGCAGTTCTTC. It specifies CTSSLLGVYNEQFF.

The rearrangement links TRBV2 to TRBJ1-6, with no clear D. CDR1 SNHLY and CDR2 FYNNEI come from the germline V gene. This CDR3 is built from 14 residues. Trimming removed 1 base at V and 7 bases at J, with 8 bases between. The CDR3 sequence: CASSEGTRNSPLHF. The CDR3, as DNA: TGTGCCAGCAGTGAAGGAACACGGAATTCACCCCTCCACTTT.

This clonotype was seen a handful of times. This chain joins TRBV20-1 and TRBJ2-7; D is ambiguous. The CDR3 is 12 amino acids. Per the germline V gene, CDR1 is DFQATT and CDR2 is SNEGSKA (reference sequence). Trimming left V 3 bases short and J 2 bases short, with 8 bases between. This CDR3 reads CSASGSTYEQYF. Written as DNA, the CDR3 is TGCAGTGCTAGCGGGTCAACCTACGAGCAGTACTTC.

This chain uses TRBV20-1 with TRBJ2-2; TRBD1 agrees at 10 bases. The CDR3 has 15 amino acids. J was trimmed by 7 bases and V by 3 bases; bases with no gene match: 8. Germline-derived CDR1 and CDR2 are DFQATT and SNEGSKA (reference sequence). CDR3 region: CSASNRDRGIGELFF. CDR3 in DNA: TGCAGTGCTAGTAACCGGGACAGGGGAATCGGGGAGCTGTTTTTT.

Only a few counts were recorded for this clonotype. The chain combines TRBV7-9 with TRBJ2-7; 7 nucleotides agree with TRBD2. CDR3 length: 15 residues. Germline trimming cut 3 bases from V and 4 bases from J; bases unmatched to any gene: 9. In germline, CDR1 is SEHNR, CDR2 FQNEAQ (reference sequence). In DNA form, the CDR3 reads TGTGCCAGCAGCTTTAGGAGCCCACTAGCGTACGAGCAGTACTTC. It is translated as CASSFRSPLAYEQYF.

The chain carries TRBV4-3 and TRBJ2-7; 8 nucleotides line up with TRBD2. The ends lost 3 bases at V and 1 base at J; junction bases unmatched: 14. The CDR3 loop spans 18 amino acids. CDR1 and CDR2 from the germline V gene are LGHNA and YSLEER. The CDR3 DNA reads TGCGCCAGCAGCCAGGGCCATATGGGACTAGGTTTATCCTACGAGCAGTACTTC. Its protein product is CASSQGHMGLGLSYEQYF.

In its sample, this clonotype was seen a few times. The chain has TRBV5-4 and TRBJ2-2; 7 bases agree with TRBD1. The germline gives CDR1 SGHNT, CDR2 YYREEE (reference sequence). The junction had 3 bases not matched to a gene; V was cut back by 4 bases and J by 0 bases. This CDR3 contains 15 residues. The CDR3 DNA is TGTGCCAGCAGCCGCGGACAGGCGAACACCGGGGAGCTGTTTTTT. Its translation: CASSRGQANTGELFF.

This clonotype was seen repeatedly, ten times or more. The V call is TRBV11-3, the J call TRBJ2-1, with 8 nucleotides matching TRBD2. This CDR3 comprises 16 residues. Germline loops: CDR1 SGHNT, CDR2 YENEEA. J gave up 3 bases and V 0 bases, and 4 bases lay outside the gene matches. The CDR3 DNA follows: TGTGCCAGCAGCTTAGAAATCGGGAGGGACTACAATGAGCAGTTCTTC. Its translation: CASSLEIGRDYNEQFF. Complete variable domain (other parts from reference TRBV11-3 and TRBJ2-1): EAGVVQSPRYKIIEKKQPVAFWCNPISGHNTLYWYLQNLGQGPELLIRYENEEAVDDSQLPKDRFSAERLKGVDSTLKIQPAELGDSAVYLCASSLEIGRDYNEQFFGPGTRLTVL.

The genes are TRBV10-3 and TRBJ2-3, with 11 bases identical to TRBD2. Losses at the gene ends were 9 bases for V and 2 bases for J; bases not matched to a gene: 1. This CDR3 is built from 13 residues. CDR1 ENHRY and CDR2 SYGVKD come from the germline V gene. The CDR3 DNA reads TGTGCCATGACTAGCGGGGTCACAGATACGCAGTATTTT. Translation: CAMTSGVTDTQYF.

The chain joins TRBV5-1 to TRBJ2-7; tentative D call: TRBD2 (5 bases). Germline lookup yields CDR1 SGHRS and CDR2 YFSETQ. CDR3 length equals 13 residues. V lost 0 bases and J lost 4, with 8 bases in between. The DNA of the CDR3 is TGCGCCAGCAGCTTGGCAAGGGAGTACGAGCAGTACTTC. Its protein product is CASSLAREYEQYF.

V and J are TRBV5-1 and TRBJ2-5; 7 nucleotides agree with TRBD1. The CDR3 has 14 residues. The V gene end was trimmed by 4 bases and the J gene end by 7 bases; junction bases not matched to a gene: 10. From germline, CDR1 is SGHRS and CDR2 YFSETQ. CDR3 sequence reads: CASSLDRPSGTQYF. As DNA, the CDR3 is TGCGCCAGCAGCCTGGACAGGCCGAGCGGGACCCAGTACTTC.

The chain has TRBV4-3 and TRBJ1-2; D is ambiguous. The CDR3 loop spans 15 amino acids. The germline CDR1 and CDR2 sequences are LGHNA and YSLEER. Deletions cut 0 bases from V and 4 bases from J, with 12 bases between. CDR3 sequence: CASSQDSGSSYGYTF. CDR3 DNA sequence: TGCGCCAGCAGCCAAGATTCGGGCAGCTCCTATGGCTACACCTTC.

In its sample, this clonotype was seen a few times. The V gene is TRBV14, the J gene TRBJ1-1, with TRBD1 matching 7 bases. V trimming: 1 base; J trimming: 10 bases; junction bases outside the gene matches: 6. Germline values: CDR1 SGHDN, CDR2 FVKESK. The CDR3 extends over 13 amino acids. In DNA, the CDR3 is TGTGCCAGCAGCCAAGCCAGACAGGGTGTAGCTTTCTTT. As protein: CASSQARQGVAFF.

This clonotype was observed a few times. The CDR3 sequence: CASSQTGTSGTGQYF. DNA for the CDR3: TGTGCCAGCAGCCAAACCGGGACTAGCGGGACTGGGCAGTACTTC. The chain has TRBV3-1 and TRBJ2-7; 13 nucleotides match TRBD2. J was trimmed by 9 bases and V by 2 bases; bases with no gene match: 7. CDR3 length: 15 amino acids. CDR1 and CDR2 from the germline V gene are LGHDT and YNNKEL (reference sequence).

The chain links TRBV18 to TRBJ2-1; 7 bases agree with TRBD1. The CDR3 is made up of 16 amino acids. CDR1 is KGHSH, CDR2 LQKENI, per germline. Trimming at V came to 8 bases and at J to 9 bases, leaving 19 bases not matched to a gene. CDR3 nucleotides: TGTGCCAGCAACTGGGAAGGGGGCTCCCAGAGCGGTGAGCAGTTCTTC. Translation: CASNWEGGSQSGEQFF.

This clonotype came up a few times. This chain uses TRBV6-1 with TRBJ2-5; TRBD2 aligns across 10 bases. From germline, CDR1 is MNHNS and CDR2 SASEGT. The CDR3 is made up of 16 amino acids. The V segment lost 6 bases and the J segment 1 base; nucleotides outside the gene matches: 8. CDR3: CASSSGLAVTQETQYF. The CDR3 DNA reads TGTGCCAGCAGCTCCGGACTAGCGGTTACCCAAGAGACCCAGTACTTC.